This passage covers 21 T cell receptor beta chains from one sample sequenced in a study of T-cell memory formation after mild COVID-19. TCRdb used MiXCR to reprocess the 5' RACE reads, holding one entry per CDR3 protein. This repertoire shows 400,000 or so distinct CDR3 sequences, 20% found once; its top ten account for 7.5% to 9.5%. The source material was PBMCs or a T cell subset sorted from them (not recorded which). These receptors originate from an adult woman who had mild COVID-19 (a few samples of this study predate the infection). Cell type and time point are not known.

This chain joins TRBV7-2 and TRBJ2-1; tentative D call: TRBD1 (6 bases). From germline, CDR1 is SGHTA and CDR2 FQGNSA. CDR3 length: 15 amino acids. Trimming took off 5 bases at V and 7 bases at J, with 18 bases between the two ends. CDR3 sequence: CASSPWGPLGNEQFF. Written as DNA, the CDR3 is TGTGCCAGCAGCCCCTGGGGGCCCTTGGGGAATGAGCAGTTCTTC.

In its sample, this clonotype was seen a few times. The chain employs TRBV23-1 and TRBJ1-1; 10 bases map to TRBD1. TRBV23-1 belongs to the ORF category, with a function that is uncertain. This CDR3 is built from 15 residues. V gave up 4 bases and J gave up 4 bases; unmatched junction bases: 6. The DNA for the CDR3 is TGCGCCAGCAGTCCCTTGCGACAGGGGGCCACTGAAGCTTTCTTT. Protein: CASSPLRQGATEAFF.

A few counts support this clonotype. The genes are TRBV5-6 and TRBJ1-6; TRBD1 might be the D (5 bases). The CDR3 is 14 residues long. V dropped 4 bases and J dropped 7 bases, with 12 bases sitting between them. Germline assignment: CDR1 SGHDT and CDR2 YYEEEE. CDR3: CASSPGLVNSPLHF. The CDR3 nucleotides are TGTGCCAGCAGCCCGGGACTTGTCAATTCACCCCTCCACTTT.

This clonotype appeared many times. V and J are TRBV12-3 or TRBV12-4 and TRBJ1-6; D not certain. V was trimmed by 6 bases and J by 10 bases, leaving 10 bases between them. The CDR3 has 12 residues. CDR3 residues: CASSLPGSPLHF. In DNA, the CDR3 is TGTGCCAGCAGCCTCCCGGGCTCACCCCTCCACTTT.

The J gene is TRBJ1-6, the V gene TRBV7-9, with no clear D. The V end lost 5 bases, the J end lost 11 bases, and 16 bases lay between the germline ends. CDR1 is SEHNR, CDR2 FQNEAQ, per germline (reference sequence). The CDR3 has 14 residues. CDR3 residues: CASSPPGGHTPLHF. The CDR3 nucleotides read TGTGCCAGCAGCCCCCCGGGAGGGCATACACCCCTCCACTTT.

CDR3 sequence (DNA): TGCGCCAGCAGCTCCCCATCTGGCGGGGGCACAGATACGCAGTATTTT. Translation: CASSSPSGGGTDTQYF. The chain links TRBV4-1 to TRBJ2-3; weak D call: TRBD2 (6 bases). CDR3 length equals 16 residues. CDR1 is MGHRA, CDR2 YSYEKL, per germline. V dropped 5 bases and J dropped 1 base, with 16 bases sitting between them.

This clonotype was detected only a few times. As DNA, the CDR3 is TGTGCCAGCAGTTCGACAGTCACTGGGGCCAACGTCCTGACTTTC. It yields the protein CASSSTVTGANVLTF. The chain has TRBV12-3 or TRBV12-4 and TRBJ2-6, with D tentatively TRBD1 (5 bases). This CDR3 spans 15 amino acids. V gave up 4 bases and J gave up 2 bases, with 9 bases separating them.

The V call is TRBV7-8, the J call TRBJ1-6; no clear D. CDR1 SGHVS and CDR2 FQNEAQ come from the germline V gene. Trimming cost V 5 bases and J 6 bases, with 17 bases left between them. The CDR3 consists of 16 residues. Written as DNA, the CDR3 is TGTGCCAGCAGCCCCCAATTCGGCGGGGTTAATTCACCCCTCCACTTT. The encoded protein is CASSPQFGGVNSPLHF.

The chain carries TRBV6-5 and TRBJ2-5, with 8 positions matching TRBD2. The CDR3 has 14 amino acids. V shed 5 bases, J shed 1 base, and the junction held 3 bases outside the gene matches. Germline CDR1 and CDR2: MNHEY and SVGAGI. In nucleotides, the CDR3 is TGTGCCAGCAGTCATAGCGGGGCCCAAGAGACCCAGTACTTC. Translated: CASSHSGAQETQYF.

This chain links TRBV29-1 with TRBJ1-2, with D tentatively TRBD1 (6 bases). The CDR3 sequence is 12 residues long. The V gene's germline CDR1 is SQVTM and CDR2 ANQGSEA. V shed 7 bases and J shed 8 bases, with 17 bases lying between them. The DNA for the CDR3 is TGCAGCGCCGCACCGGGGGGCGCAGGCTACACCTTC. Its translation: CSAAPGGAGYTF.

This clonotype was detected many times. The chain combines TRBV5-1 with TRBJ2-4; 9 nucleotides line up with TRBD1. The J segment lost 6 bases and the V segment lost 4 bases, leaving 5 bases of the junction unmatched. Germline CDR1 and CDR2: SGHRS and YFSETQ. This CDR3 is 14 amino acids long. This CDR3 is CASSLQDRGNIQYF. The CDR3 nucleotides are TGCGCCAGCAGCCTCCAGGACAGGGGAAACATTCAGTACTTC.

The chain links TRBV7-2 to TRBJ1-1; maybe TRBD1 (6 bases). This CDR3 has 15 amino acids. Germline V CDR1 and CDR2: SGHTA, FQGNSA. The V end lost 4 bases, the J end lost 1 base, and 13 bases lay between the germline ends. CDR3 loop: CASSSPGVRNTEAFF. CDR3 sequence (DNA): TGTGCCAGCAGCTCCCCAGGGGTGAGGAACACTGAAGCTTTCTTT. The variable domain in full, completed from reference TRBV7-2 and TRBJ1-1, reads GAGVSQSPSNKVTEKGKDVELRCDPISGHTALYWYRQSLGQGLEFLIYFQGNSAPDKSGLPSDRFSAERTGGSVSTLTIQRTQQEDSAVYLCASSSPGVRNTEAFFGQGTRLTVV.

The chain uses TRBV25-1 and TRBJ2-5; tentative D call: TRBD2 (6 bases). The ends were cut back, 2 bases at V and 5 bases at J, with 15 bases in the middle. CDR1 is MGHDK and CDR2 is SYGVNS in the germline V gene. This CDR3 contains 15 residues. CDR3 loop: CASSEPGLADETQYF. The CDR3 DNA follows: TGTGCCAGCAGTGAACCGGGACTTGCGGACGAGACCCAGTACTTC.

The chain employs TRBV3-1 and TRBJ2-1; no clear D gene. The germline CDR1 and CDR2 sequences are LGHDT and YNNKEL (reference sequence). The CDR3 covers 16 residues. Between the trimmed V and J ends, which lost 0 bases and 10 bases, there was a span of 19 bases. CDR3 region: CASSQEGWTPRPEQFF. CDR3 DNA sequence: TGTGCCAGCAGCCAAGAGGGGTGGACGCCCCGCCCGGAGCAGTTCTTC.

The chain carries TRBV12-3 or TRBV12-4 and TRBJ1-6, with 7 positions matching TRBD1. There are 16 residues in the CDR3. V lost 6 bases, J lost 7 bases, and 12 bases stayed unmatched. The CDR3 is CASSRQGRGWNSPLHF. CDR3 sequence (DNA): TGTGCCAGCAGCCGACAGGGCAGGGGTTGGAATTCACCCCTCCACTTT.

The rearrangement joins TRBV7-9 to TRBJ2-1; D gene ambiguous. The germline CDR1 and CDR2 sequences are SEHNR and FQNEAQ (reference sequence). Trimming shortened V by 5 bases and J by 0 bases, and 8 bases separated the two germline ends. This CDR3 is built from 14 residues. The CDR3 spells CASSGMSSYNEQFF. CDR3 coding DNA: TGTGCCAGCAGCGGGATGAGCTCCTACAATGAGCAGTTCTTC. The whole variable domain, filled in from reference TRBV7-9 and TRBJ2-1, reads DTGVSQNPRHKITKRGQNVTFRCDPISEHNRLYWYRQTLGQGPEFLTYFQNEAQLEKSRLLSDRFSAERPKGSFSTLEIQRTEQGDSAMYLCASSGMSSYNEQFFGPGTRLTVL.

This clonotype was seen only once. V usage is TRBV18 and J usage is TRBJ2-5; the match to TRBD1 covers 8 bases. In germline, CDR1 is KGHSH, CDR2 LQKENI. The CDR3 is 14 residues long. Trimming at V came to 3 bases and at J to 4 bases, leaving 4 bases not matched to a gene. The CDR3 DNA sequence: TGTGCCAGCTCACCGCAGGGGGCGGCAGAGACCCAGTACTTC. Protein product: CASSPQGAAETQYF.

This chain uses TRBV12-3 or TRBV12-4 with TRBJ2-1; possibly TRBD1 or TRBD2 for D (5 bases each). The V end lost 9 bases, the J end lost 6 bases, and 12 bases lay between the germline ends. The CDR3 loop spans 12 amino acids. The CDR3 protein is CASRGAINEQFF. The CDR3 DNA sequence: TGTGCCAGTAGAGGGGCTATCAATGAGCAGTTCTTC.

The chain recombines TRBV20-1 with TRBJ1-1; 9 bases line up with TRBD1. CDR1 and CDR2 (germline): DFQATT, SNEGSKA (reference sequence). The junction had 11 bases not matched to a gene; V was cut back by 0 bases and J by 6 bases. The CDR3 extends over 16 amino acids. This chain's CDR3 is CSARDASQGAAAEAFF. DNA for the CDR3: TGCAGTGCTAGAGATGCTTCACAGGGGGCCGCTGCTGAAGCTTTCTTT.

The rearrangement joins TRBV11-3 to TRBJ1-6; 7 bases are shared with TRBD1. This CDR3 region has 15 residues. The germline CDR1 and CDR2 sequences are SGHNT and YENEEA. Germline trimming cut 1 base from V and 8 bases from J; bases unmatched to any gene: 5. The chain's CDR3 is CASSLGQGVDSPLHF. The CDR3 DNA reads as TGTGCCAGCAGCTTAGGCCAGGGGGTTGATTCACCCCTCCACTTT.

This chain joins TRBV14 and TRBJ2-1; TRBD2 matches 11 bases. Unmatched junction bases numbered 5, after V lost 1 base and J lost 9 bases. This CDR3 has 15 amino acids. CDR1 SGHDN and CDR2 FVKESK come from the germline V gene. CDR3 residues: CASSQGTSGWSEQFF. In DNA, the CDR3 is TGTGCCAGCAGCCAAGGGACTAGCGGGTGGTCTGAGCAGTTCTTC. The full variable domain, its missing parts supplied by reference TRBV14 and TRBJ2-1, is EAGVTQFPSHSVIEKGQTVTLRCDPISGHDNLYWYRRVMGKEIKFLLHFVKESKQDESGMPNNRFLAERTGGTYSTLKVQPAELEDSGVYFCASSQGTSGWSEQFFGPGTRLTVL.